Below, 15 T cell receptor beta chains from the same sample are listed, as sequenced in a study of control samples from healthy donors and cancer patients. The table came from immunoSEQ multiplex PCR; TCRdb's copy has only in-frame clones and leaves some out. The data contain 100,000 to 150,000 clones, 75% to 95% of them seen just once; the ten biggest clones take up 2.5%. Material: blood. These receptors originate from a man younger than 35 in good health.

The chain joins TRBV23-1 to TRBJ2-7; no clear D gene. TRBV23-1 is annotated as an ORF whose role is uncertain. The CDR3 is made up of 17 amino acids. The ends were cut back, 0 bases at V and 0 bases at J, with 15 bases in the middle. The CDR3 protein is CASSQSEGEASSYEQYV. Here the CDR3 DNA reads TGCGCCAGCAGTCAATCTGAAGGAGAGGCCTCCTCCTACGAGCAGTACGTC.

The chain joins TRBV10-3 to TRBJ2-1; no clear D. Trimming took 2 bases from V and 0 from J, leaving 11 bases between them. The CDR3 covers 16 residues. The germline V gene encodes CDR1 ENHRY and CDR2 SYGVKD. This CDR3 reads CAISEDHSSSYNEQFF. In DNA, the CDR3 is TGTGCCATCAGTGAGGATCACTCGAGCTCCTACAATGAGCAGTTCTTC.

This rearrangement joins TRBV28 to TRBJ1-3; no clear D. This CDR3 has 12 amino acids. CDR1 MDHEN and CDR2 SYDVKM come from the germline V gene. The germline V and J ends were trimmed by 7 bases and 2 bases, with 6 bases remaining between them. CDR3 sequence: CASTLPGNTIYF. DNA of the CDR3: TGTGCCAGCACACTTCCTGGAAACACCATATATTTT. Drawing the rest from reference TRBV28 and TRBJ1-3, the complete variable domain is DVKVTQSSRYLVKRTGEKVFLECVQDMDHENMFWYRQDPGLGLRLIYFSYDVKMKEKGDIPEGYSVSREKKERFSLILESASTNQTSMYLCASTLPGNTIYFGEGSWLTVV.

The chain has TRBV20-1 and TRBJ2-7, with 7 nucleotides matching TRBD1. Germline loops: CDR1 DFQATT, CDR2 SNEGSKA (reference sequence). V gave up 6 bases and J gave up 7 bases; unmatched junction bases: 6. The CDR3 is 11 residues long. The CDR3 loop reads CSALQGNEQYF. The DNA for the CDR3 is TGCAGTGCCTTACAGGGGAATGAGCAGTACTTC.

The rearrangement uses TRBV25-1 and TRBJ2-6; 7 nucleotides agree with TRBD1. CDR1 is MGHDK, CDR2 SYGVNS, per germline. The CDR3 contains 14 residues. V gave up 6 bases and J gave up 4 bases; unmatched junction bases: 3. In nucleotides, the CDR3 is TGTGCCAGCAGGACAGGGTTAGGGGCCAACGTCCTGACTTTC. Amino acids: CASRTGLGANVLTF.

The V call is TRBV12-3 or TRBV12-4, the J call TRBJ2-4; D is perhaps TRBD1 (5 bases). The CDR3 spans 13 residues. V was shortened by 9 bases and J by 7 bases, with 16 bases between the two germline ends. CDR3 DNA: TGTGCCAGTCAGGGTAGCCAAGCTAACATTCAGTACTTC. Translating it yields CASQGSQANIQYF.

The J gene is TRBJ1-1, the V gene TRBV7-2; the D gene is possibly TRBD1 (5 bases). The CDR3 is 14 amino acids. V dropped 5 bases and J dropped 0 bases, with 10 bases sitting between them. From germline, CDR1 is SGHTA and CDR2 FQGNSA. The CDR3 loop is CASSAGRMNTEAFF. CDR3 sequence (DNA): TGTGCCAGCAGCGCAGGGAGGATGAACACTGAAGCTTTCTTT. The complete variable domain, with remaining parts taken from reference TRBV7-2 and TRBJ1-1, reads GAGVSQSPSNKVTEKGKDVELRCDPISGHTALYWYRQSLGQGLEFLIYFQGNSAPDKSGLPSDRFSAERTGGSVSTLTIQRTQQEDSAVYLCASSAGRMNTEAFFGQGTRLTVV.

This clone turned up a few times. V and J are TRBV7-8 and TRBJ2-1; 11 bases agree with TRBD2. Per germline, CDR1 SGHVS and CDR2 FQNEAQ. The CDR3 sequence is 19 residues long. V was clipped by 2 bases and J by 4 bases; unmatched bases: 13. This chain's CDR3 is CASSLSGLAGGLLYNEQFF. The CDR3, as DNA: TGTGCCAGCAGCTTATCAGGGCTAGCGGGAGGACTCCTTTACAATGAGCAGTTCTTC.

The rearrangement links TRBV28 to TRBJ2-1; 8 bases are shared with TRBD2. V was clipped by 5 bases and J by 7 bases; unmatched bases: 10. CDR3 length equals 15 residues. Germline CDR1 MDHEN, CDR2 SYDVKM. The CDR3: CASSRPGGGYNEQFF. CDR3 sequence (DNA): TGTGCCAGCAGTCGGCCGGGCGGGGGGTATAATGAGCAGTTCTTC.

The chain is built from TRBV3-1 (or the pseudogene TRBV3-2) and TRBJ2-5; D is perhaps TRBD2 (7 bases). CDR1 is LGHDT and CDR2 is YNNKEL in the germline V gene (reference sequence). V was trimmed by 4 bases and J by 4 bases, leaving 19 bases between them. The CDR3 extends over 16 amino acids. DNA of the CDR3: TGTGCCAGCAGCCCCCTTTGGGGGGGGGCGGGAGAGACCCAGTACTTC. This codes for CASSPLWGGAGETQYF.

This rearrangement joins TRBV30 to TRBJ2-7, with D possibly being TRBD2 (6 bases). V gave up 4 bases and J gave up 2 bases, with 12 bases separating them. The CDR3 covers 13 residues. Per the germline V gene, CDR1 is GTSNPN and CDR2 is SVGIG (reference sequence). The CDR3 is CAWTGGATYEQYF. CDR3 DNA: TGTGCCTGGACGGGCGGGGCCACCTACGAGCAGTACTTC. Filled out from reference TRBV30 and TRBJ2-7, the complete variable domain reads SQTIHQWPATLVQPVGSPLSLECTVEGTSNPNLYWYRQAAGRGLQLLFYSVGIGQISSEVPQNLSASRPQDRQFILSSKKLLLSDSGFYLCAWTGGATYEQYFGPGTRLTVT.

The count of this clone is one. This chain links TRBV11-2 with TRBJ2-1, with D unclear. The CDR3 has 13 residues. Germline V gene sequence: CDR1 SGHAT, CDR2 FQNNGV. Trimming took 4 bases from V and 5 from J, leaving 9 bases between them. The DNA for the CDR3 is TGTGCCAGCAGCTCTAGAGGTGACAATGAGCAGTTCTTC. This encodes CASSSRGDNEQFF.

The CDR3 loop reads CASSYLGLKDTDTQYF. The CDR3 region has the DNA TGTGCCAGCAGCTATTTAGGACTAAAAGACACAGATACGCAGTATTTT. J is TRBJ2-3 and V is TRBV5-6; possible D gene TRBD2, 6 bases. The CDR3 spans 16 residues. V lost 3 bases to trimming and J lost 2 bases, with 16 bases between them. CDR1 and CDR2 (germline): SGHDT, YYEEEE.

V usage is TRBV11-3 and J usage is TRBJ2-3; maybe TRBD2 (5 bases). Germline values: CDR1 SGHNT, CDR2 YENEEA. This CDR3 has 19 residues. V was pared by 3 bases and J by 1 base, with 23 bases between. The CDR3 DNA reads TGTGCCAGCAGCTTCACACGGATCCCCGATCAGAGGGGCACAGATACGCAGTATTTT. It translates to CASSFTRIPDQRGTDTQYF.

The chain employs TRBV15 and TRBJ2-1, with TRBD1 identical over 7 bases. Unmatched junction bases numbered 12, after V lost 2 bases and J lost 5 bases. Germline V gives CDR1 LNHNV, CDR2 YYDKDF (reference sequence). The length of the CDR3 is 17 residues. The CDR3 spells CATSRMTLDRNNNEQFF. DNA of the CDR3: TGTGCCACCAGCAGAATGACCCTGGACAGGAATAACAATGAGCAGTTCTTC.